This T cell receptor (beta chain) was documented in a study of PD-1 blockade in mismatch repair-deficient tumors (dated by TCRdb to about 2017). Broadly, across the study: The trial enrolled just over 85 consecutive patients with 11 to 12 mismatch repair-deficient cancer types between 2013 and late 2016, all previously treated and progressing. Tumor-associated T cell clones in the peripheral blood of patients responding to PD-1 blockade were tracked using deep sequencing of TCR CDR3 regions. What the work shows at the level of the full study, not this receptor alone: Rapid expansion after pembrolizumab followed by contraction, generally before radiologic responses, was shown by tumor-resident clones, which were often undetectable in blood before treatment.

Concerning this clone itself: The target of this receptor is not known. Base-call qualities are not available, and no considerably larger clone is one nucleotide away.

The V and J ends are trimmed by 6 bases and 4 bases, leaving 9 bases between them. CDR3 length: 12 amino acids, cysteine to phenylalanine. Solely the CDR3 DNA is kept, with 36 bases framed from the first base. The germline V gene encodes CDR1 SEHNR and CDR2 FQNEAQ (reference sequence). Mismatch repair deficiency was established in every enrolled patient by polymerase chain reaction or immunohistochemistry. TCR sequencing was performed for a few patients who responded to pembrolizumab therapy. In the phase II trial, pembrolizumab PD-1 blockade was tested prospectively in advanced mismatch repair-deficient cancers, no matter which tissue of origin the cancers came from. Peripheral blood T cell samples were gathered serially, both before PD-1 blockade started and at multiple time points afterward. Blood sampling time points were reported as weeks after the first dose of pembrolizumab. Preparation of the library involved the immunoSEQ multiplex PCR assay. Entries here come from immuneACCESS through TCRdb and include only in-frame sequences with V and J called. Some clones fail to appear in such tables; in the studies checked, an unresolved V gene covers under half of the shortfall, and the cause of the remainder is unknown. This sample lists approximately 50,000 clones; around 73% were detected once. Together, the top ten hold around 3.2% of the sample.

This sequence was found in an adult with mismatch repair-deficient cancer. Sequencing was performed on peripheral blood, taken 4 weeks after starting pembrolizumab. The rearranged segments are TRBV7-9 and TRBJ1-1; the D gene identity is not certain. The CDR3 protein sequence reads: CASRWSGTEAFF. The bases are TGTGCCAGCAGATGGTCGGGCACTGAAGCTTTCTTT. With the portions outside the CDR3 filled from the reference TRBV7-9 and TRBJ1-1 genes, the complete variable region becomes DTGVSQNPRHKITKRGQNVTFRCDPISEHNRLYWYRQTLGQGPEFLTYFQNEAQLEKSRLLSDRFSAERPKGSFSTLEIQRTEQGDSAMYLCASRWSGTEAFFGQGTRLTVV.